The T cell receptor beta chain under discussion was sequenced for a study of OX40 agonist ivuxolimab in advanced cancers. Whole-study context: Patients were treated with ivuxolimab, an agonistic anti-OX40 (CD134) antibody.

This CDR3 has 14 residues. In its sample, this clone was seen once. Using immunoSEQ multiplex PCR, the repertoire was profiled, and TCRdb retains in-frame clones only, with some absent. The table lists roughly 60,000 clones, 84% of them singletons, with about 27% in the top ten. The TCR originated in an adult with an advanced solid tumor such as melanoma, head and neck, liver or kidney cancer. This chain joins TRBV21-1 and TRBJ1-2; TRBD1, the table's D call, was not compared with the DNA. TRBV21-1 is termed a pseudogene. The sample here was CD4+ or CD8+ T cells sorted from blood, taken in a trial of the OX40 agonist ivuxolimab. CDR3 protein: CASSYRDNHYGYTF. In nucleotides, the CDR3 is TGTGCCAGCAGCTACCGGGACAATCACTATGGCTACACCTTC.